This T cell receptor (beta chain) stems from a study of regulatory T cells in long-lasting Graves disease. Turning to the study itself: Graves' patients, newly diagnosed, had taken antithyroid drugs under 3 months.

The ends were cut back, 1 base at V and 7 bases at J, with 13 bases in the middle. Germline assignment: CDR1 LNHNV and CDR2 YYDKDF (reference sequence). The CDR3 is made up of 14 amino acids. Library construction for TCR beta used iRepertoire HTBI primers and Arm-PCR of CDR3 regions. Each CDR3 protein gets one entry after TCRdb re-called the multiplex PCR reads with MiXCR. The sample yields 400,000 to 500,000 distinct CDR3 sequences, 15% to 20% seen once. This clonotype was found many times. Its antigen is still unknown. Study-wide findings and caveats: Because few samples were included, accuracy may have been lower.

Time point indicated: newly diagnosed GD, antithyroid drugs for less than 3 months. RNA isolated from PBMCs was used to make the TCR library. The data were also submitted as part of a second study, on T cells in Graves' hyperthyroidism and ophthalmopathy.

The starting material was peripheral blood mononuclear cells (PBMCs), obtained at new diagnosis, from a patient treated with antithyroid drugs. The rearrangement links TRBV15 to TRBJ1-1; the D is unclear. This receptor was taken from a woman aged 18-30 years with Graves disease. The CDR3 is CATSRVTGGSEAFF. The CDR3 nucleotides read TGTGCCACCAGCAGAGTAACGGGCGGGAGTGAAGCTTTCTTT.